Below, 21 T cell receptor beta chains from the same sample are listed, as sequenced in a study of response to subunit inactivated influenza vaccine. From the RT-PCR reads, TCRdb called clonotypes with MiXCR, one entry per CDR3 protein. The repertoire consists of some 480,000 distinct CDR3 sequences, with approximately 11% occurring once and the leading ten covering 9.5% to 15%. The sample in question was PBMCs from blood, obtained 40 to 50 days after vaccination. The receptors derive from a man in his forties or fifties who received an inactivated influenza vaccine.

The V and J genes are TRBV7-2 and TRBJ2-1; TRBD2 aligns across 8 bases. V shed 0 bases and J 6 bases; nucleotides not matched to a gene: 4. The CDR3 length is 15 residues. CDR1 and CDR2 from the germline V gene are SGHTA and FQGNSA. The CDR3 protein is CASSLAGLVSNEQFF. In DNA, the CDR3 is TGTGCCAGCAGCTTAGCGGGACTAGTCAGCAATGAGCAGTTCTTC.

This clonotype has a count of ten or more. The chain uses TRBV7-6 and TRBJ2-3; D is perhaps TRBD1 or TRBD2 (5 bases each). The CDR3 is 13 amino acids. Trimming removed 8 bases at V and 2 bases at J, with 11 bases between. Germline CDR1 SGHVS, CDR2 FNYEAQ. CDR3 DNA sequence: TGTGCCAGCCAGGGAGCGGACACAGATACGCAGTATTTT. Translated: CASQGADTDTQYF.

This sequence joins TRBV27 and TRBJ2-7; TRBD1 aligns across 9 bases. The CDR3 is 16 residues long. The germline CDR1 and CDR2 sequences are MNHEY and SMNVEV (reference sequence). V dropped 3 bases and J dropped 2; count of bases not matched to a gene: 8. CDR3 sequence reads: CASSFSSGQGTYEQYF. Written as DNA, the CDR3 is TGTGCCAGCAGTTTTAGTAGTGGACAGGGGACCTACGAGCAGTACTTC.

V is TRBV6-5 and J is TRBJ2-2; 12 nucleotides agree with TRBD2. The germline gives CDR1 MNHEY, CDR2 SVGAGI. J lost 6 bases, V lost 4 bases, and 6 bases had no gene match. The CDR3 extends over 16 amino acids. The CDR3 region is CASSFRGTSGPGELFF. Written as DNA, the CDR3 is TGTGCCAGCAGTTTTCGAGGGACTAGCGGGCCCGGGGAGCTGTTTTTT.

This clonotype was counted between two and nine times. V is TRBV10-3 and J is TRBJ1-5; D is possibly TRBD1 (6 bases). Germline V gives CDR1 ENHRY, CDR2 SYGVKD. The V end lost 10 bases, the J end lost 0 bases, and 19 bases lay between the germline ends. This CDR3 is 16 amino acids long. The DNA for the CDR3 is TGTGCCACAGAAGCGGGGGGGCTCCATAGCAATCAGCCCCAGCATTTT. Translation: CATEAGGLHSNQPQHF.

This clonotype was counted between two and nine times. The V and J genes are TRBV11-2 and TRBJ2-3, with 8 bases aligning to TRBD2. CDR3 length: 17 amino acids. V shed 0 bases, J shed 1 base, and the junction held 6 bases outside the gene matches. Germline-derived CDR1 and CDR2 are SGHAT and FQNNGV. This CDR3 is CASSLDGGRTGTDTQYF. In nucleotides, the CDR3 is TGTGCCAGCAGCTTAGATGGCGGGAGGACGGGCACAGATACGCAGTATTTT. Full variable domain (outside the CDR3, taken from reference TRBV11-2 and TRBJ2-3): EAGVAQSPRYKIIEKRQSVAFWCNPISGHATLYWYQQILGQGPKLLIQFQNNGVVDDSQLPKDRFSAERLKGVDSTLKIQPAKLEDSAVYLCASSLDGGRTGTDTQYFGPGTRLTVL.

This clonotype turned up a few times. The rearrangement joins TRBV15 to TRBJ2-2, with a tentative D call TRBD1 (7 bases). This CDR3 spans 16 amino acids. Germline-derived CDR1 and CDR2 are LNHNV and YYDKDF (reference sequence). V was clipped by 0 bases and J by 4 bases, with 12 bases between them. CDR3 nucleotides: TGTGCCACCAGCAGAGATCCAGGGGGGACCACCGGGGAGCTGTTTTTT. It codes for CATSRDPGGTTGELFF.

The V gene is TRBV5-1, the J gene TRBJ2-7; possible D gene TRBD1, 5 bases. Germline V gene lookup returns CDR1 SGHRS and CDR2 YFSETQ. The CDR3 covers 11 residues. V lost 3 bases and J 6 bases, leaving 7 bases between the germline ends. The CDR3 nucleotides read TGCGCCAGCAGCTCGGACACCGAGCAGTACTTC. It codes for CASSSDTEQYF.

This clonotype was seen at least ten times. The CDR3 region has the DNA TGCAGCGTCAACACAGGCTTCTCTGGAAACACCATATATTTT. Translation: CSVNTGFSGNTIYF. This rearrangement joins TRBV29-1 to TRBJ1-3, with D possibly matching TRBD1 (5 bases). The V end lost 6 bases, the J end lost 0 bases, and 12 bases lay between the germline ends. Germline values: CDR1 SQVTM, CDR2 ANQGSEA. The CDR3 contains 14 residues.

This chain links TRBV5-1 with TRBJ1-2; 8 positions match TRBD1. The junction had 7 bases not matched to a gene; V was cut back by 2 bases and J by 4 bases. Germline values: CDR1 SGHRS, CDR2 YFSETQ. The CDR3 runs to 15 residues. CDR3 sequence: CASSFVATGGYGYTF. DNA of the CDR3: TGCGCCAGCAGCTTCGTGGCAACAGGGGGCTATGGCTACACCTTC. Looking up the rest from reference TRBV5-1 and TRBJ1-2 gives the full variable domain: KAGVTQTPRYLIKTRGQQVTLSCSPISGHRSVSWYQQTPGQGLQFLFEYFSETQRNKGNFPGRFSGRQFSNSRSEMNVSTLELGDSALYLCASSFVATGGYGYTFGSGTRLTVV.

This clonotype was counted ten times or more. The rearrangement links TRBV4-3 to TRBJ2-3, with D unclear. CDR1 is LGHNA and CDR2 is YSLEER in the germline V gene. Trimming took 4 bases from V and 6 from J, leaving 11 bases between them. The CDR3 has 13 residues. The CDR3, as DNA: TGCGCCAGCAGCCCTGGTAGAAGGGATACGCAGTATTTT. Amino acid sequence: CASSPGRRDTQYF.

This clonotype was observed many times. The chain carries TRBV12-3 or TRBV12-4 and TRBJ2-7, with 8 bases fitting TRBD1. CDR3 size: 15 residues. V dropped 4 bases and J dropped 3; count of bases not matched to a gene: 8. The CDR3 DNA sequence: TGTGCCAGCAGTTCCAGGGACAGGTTGATCTACGAGCAGTACTTC. Translating it yields CASSSRDRLIYEQYF.

This clonotype has just a few counts. This rearrangement joins TRBV28 to TRBJ1-6; 7 bases align to TRBD1. The CDR3 has 14 residues. Germline trimming cut 6 bases from V and 5 bases from J; bases unmatched to any gene: 4. Germline V gene sequence: CDR1 MDHEN, CDR2 SYDVKM. The CDR3 spells CASRITGDNSPLHF. The CDR3 DNA reads TGTGCCAGCAGGATAACAGGGGATAATTCACCCCTCCACTTT.

The CDR3, as DNA: TGTGCCAGCAGTTACGGCGGCGGGTGGGAACAGCGACCTAGTAATGAGCAGTTCTTC. Encoded protein: CASSYGGGWEQRPSNEQFF. This chain uses TRBV6-5 with TRBJ2-1; TRBD2 might be the D (5 bases). The CDR3 sequence is 19 residues long. Trimming cost V 2 bases and J 7 bases, with 27 bases left between them. In germline, CDR1 is MNHEY, CDR2 SVGAGI.

The V gene is TRBV5-1, the J gene TRBJ2-2; D is undetermined. The CDR3 runs 15 residues. Germline V gene lookup returns CDR1 SGHRS and CDR2 YFSETQ. V was pared by 7 bases and J by 0 bases, with 13 bases between. The CDR3 region has the DNA TGCGCCAGCCCACCCCGGTGGGCGAACACCGGGGAGCTGTTTTTT. Its translation is CASPPRWANTGELFF. The full variable domain, in which reference TRBV5-1 and TRBJ2-2 provide the parts outside the CDR3, is KAGVTQTPRYLIKTRGQQVTLSCSPISGHRSVSWYQQTPGQGLQFLFEYFSETQRNKGNFPGRFSGRQFSNSRSEMNVSTLELGDSALYLCASPPRWANTGELFFGEGSRLTVL.

Only a few counts were recorded for this clonotype. The chain uses TRBV20-1 and TRBJ2-5; tentatively, D is TRBD1 (6 bases). Trimming took 5 bases from V and 5 from J, leaving 18 bases between them. CDR3 length equals 14 residues. Per the germline V gene, CDR1 is DFQATT and CDR2 is SNEGSKA (reference sequence). CDR3 sequence reads: CSAPTPDRMETQYF. The CDR3 DNA reads as TGCAGTGCTCCGACCCCTGACAGGATGGAGACCCAGTACTTC.

This clonotype has only a few counts. V is TRBV6-1 and J is TRBJ2-5, with 8 bases aligning to TRBD2. Germline CDR1 reads MNHNS; CDR2 reads SASEGT. V was pared by 6 bases and J by 3 bases, with 9 bases of the junction left unmatched. The CDR3 loop spans 15 amino acids. The CDR3 protein is CASSLGSGRKETQYF. CDR3 DNA: TGTGCCAGCAGCCTCGGGAGCGGGAGAAAAGAGACCCAGTACTTC.

This clonotype occurred many times. This rearrangement joins TRBV11-2 to TRBJ2-1, with D perhaps TRBD1 (6 bases). The length of the CDR3 is 14 residues. Germline V gene data show CDR1 as SGHAT and CDR2 as FQNNGV. V shed 2 bases and J shed 10 bases, with 15 bases lying between them. The CDR3 reads CASSLWAGANEQFF. CDR3 in DNA: TGTGCCAGCAGCTTATGGGCAGGGGCAAACGAGCAGTTCTTC.

This chain connects TRBV5-5 to TRBJ1-2; D is perhaps TRBD1 (6 bases). The V end was cut by 5 bases, the J end by 7 bases, with 15 bases between. The CDR3 is 13 amino acids. Germline-derived CDR1 and CDR2 are SGHKS and YYEKEE (reference sequence). In nucleotides, the CDR3 is TGTGCCAGCAGGCTTACAGGGAAACTTGGCTACACCTTC. This codes for CASRLTGKLGYTF.

This clonotype turned up a few times. The V gene is TRBV20-1, the J gene TRBJ2-1; TRBD1 matches at 8 bases. J gave up 4 bases and V 3 bases, and 5 bases lay outside the gene matches. There are 14 residues in the CDR3. The germline CDR1 and CDR2 sequences are DFQATT and SNEGSKA (reference sequence). This CDR3 is CSASRGQVYNEQFF. The CDR3 region has the DNA TGCAGTGCTAGTAGGGGACAGGTTTACAATGAGCAGTTCTTC.

The V call is TRBV29-1, the J call TRBJ2-7; D possibly matches TRBD1 or TRBD2 (5 bases each). Germline V gives CDR1 SQVTM, CDR2 ANQGSEA. With 5 bases removed from V and 2 bases from J, the gap between germline ends came to 16 bases. The CDR3 is made up of 14 amino acids. The CDR3 DNA is TGCAGCGTTCGGGGACGGCATGCAACCTACGAGCAGTACTTC. Translation gives CSVRGRHATYEQYF.